These 21 T cell receptor beta chains came from one sample sequenced in a study of blood T cell repertoires in COVID-19. TCRdb's copy holds only in-frame clones and misses some; the assay was immunoSEQ multiplex PCR. The data show roughly 400,000 clones, over 85% seen once. The sample comprised PBMCs or T cells enriched from blood (not recorded which). The receptors shown here come from a woman in her thirties who had recovered from COVID-19.

The gene calls are TRBV18 and TRBJ1-1; 7 bases align to TRBD1. Trimming took 1 base from V and 1 from J; bases not matched to a gene: 6. Germline CDR1 KGHSH, CDR2 LQKENI. The CDR3 extends over 16 amino acids. CDR3: CASSPQPTGTNTEAFF. The CDR3 nucleotides read TGTGCCAGCTCACCACAGCCGACAGGGACGAACACTGAAGCTTTCTTT.

This clone was counted many times. The chain carries TRBV12-5 and TRBJ1-2; 9 bases align to TRBD1. With V trimmed by 4 bases and J by 7 bases, 13 bases remained unmatched. Germline CDR1 is LGHNT and CDR2 is FRNRAP. The CDR3 runs 16 residues. CDR3 region: CASGSLSRDRVGGYTF. CDR3 DNA sequence: TGTGCTAGTGGTTCGCTCAGTCGGGACAGGGTGGGTGGCTACACCTTC.

The chain links TRBV7-8 to TRBJ1-5, with 7 nucleotides matching TRBD1. CDR3 length: 17 amino acids. With 2 bases clipped from V and 2 bases from J, the junction kept 9 bases outside the gene matches. The germline V gene has CDR1 SGHVS and CDR2 FQNEAQ. The CDR3 spells CASSLYGGGEGNQPQHF. In DNA form, the CDR3 reads TGTGCCAGCAGCTTATATGGAGGGGGCGAAGGCAATCAGCCCCAGCATTTT.

The gene calls are TRBV7-3 and TRBJ1-1; D possibly corresponds to TRBD1 (6 bases). Trimming left V 5 bases short and J 4 bases short, with 11 bases between. This CDR3 is 13 amino acids long. Germline V gene sequence: CDR1 SGHTA, CDR2 FQGTGA. The CDR3 loop reads CASSLDSITEAFF. In DNA, the CDR3 is TGTGCCAGCAGCCTGGACAGTATCACTGAAGCTTTCTTT.

The rearrangement joins TRBV19 to TRBJ1-1; no reliable D call. Looked up from germline, CDR1 is LNHDA and CDR2 is SQIVND (reference sequence). The CDR3 sequence is 12 residues long. The V gene lost 6 bases and the J gene lost 5 bases, with 10 bases spanning the gap. CDR3 coding DNA: TGTGCCAGTAGGGGCATGGGTACTGAAGCTTTCTTT. Amino acids: CASRGMGTEAFF.

The V call is TRBV12-5, the J call TRBJ2-4; D remains ambiguous. V lost 2 bases and J lost 6, with 20 bases in between. Germline values: CDR1 LGHNT, CDR2 FRNRAP. The CDR3 has 17 residues. CDR3 amino acids: CASGLLTTHPRGNIQYF. DNA of the CDR3: TGTGCTAGTGGTTTGCTTACCACCCACCCCCGAGGAAACATTCAGTACTTC.

The chain couples TRBV5-5 to TRBJ1-2; 9 nucleotides line up with TRBD1. The CDR3 length is 15 residues. V dropped 4 bases and J dropped 8; count of bases not matched to a gene: 12. Germline V lookup: CDR1 SGHKS, CDR2 YYEKEE (reference sequence). In DNA, the CDR3 is TGTGCCAGCAGCAGACTGGGACAGGGATTGTCCGGCTACACCTTC. Translating it yields CASSRLGQGLSGYTF. The entire variable domain, with the rest obtained from reference TRBV5-5 and TRBJ1-2, is as follows: DAGVTQSPTHLIKTRGQQVTLRCSPISGHKSVSWYQQVLGQGPQFIFQYYEKEERGRGNFPDRFSARQFPNYSSELNVNALLLGDSALYLCASSRLGQGLSGYTFGSGTRLTVV.

The rearrangement links TRBV6-5 to TRBJ2-2, with a tentative D call TRBD2 (6 bases). V was pared by 0 bases and J by 5 bases, with 10 bases between. This CDR3 region has 15 residues. Looked up from germline, CDR1 is MNHEY and CDR2 is SVGAGI. CDR3 nucleotide sequence: TGTGCCAGCAGTTACTCTACCGGGGGTACCGGGGAGCTGTTTTTT. The encoded protein is CASSYSTGGTGELFF.

This chain links TRBV30 with TRBJ1-3; 7 bases fit TRBD1. There are 15 residues in the CDR3. After removal of 5 bases from V and 0 bases from J, the junction contained 7 bases not matched to a gene. Germline CDR1 and CDR2: GTSNPN and SVGIG (reference sequence). The CDR3 sequence: CAWLQGPSSGNTIYF. CDR3 coding DNA: TGTGCCTGGTTACAGGGGCCGAGCTCTGGAAACACCATATATTTT.

The V and J genes are TRBV9 and TRBJ2-2; TRBD1 aligns across 10 bases. Germline CDR1 is SGDLS and CDR2 is YYNGEE. The CDR3 has 17 residues. V lost 3 bases and J lost 6; bases outside the gene matches: 11. The CDR3 DNA reads as TGTGCCAGCAGCGCCAAACCCGACAGGGGGCTCTCCGGGGAGCTGTTTTTT. As protein: CASSAKPDRGLSGELFF. The variable domain in full, completed from reference TRBV9 and TRBJ2-2, reads DSGVTQTPKHLITATGQRVTLRCSPRSGDLSVYWYQQSLDQGLQFLIQYYNGEERAKGNILERFSAQQFPDLHSELNLSSLELGDSALYFCASSAKPDRGLSGELFFGEGSRLTVL.

V is TRBV28 and J is TRBJ1-4, with TRBD1 matching over 9 bases. CDR3 size: 15 residues. V lost 5 bases and J lost 8; bases outside the gene matches: 9. Germline lookup yields CDR1 MDHEN and CDR2 SYDVKM. CDR3 bases: TGTGCCAGCAGTGCTCCCGGGACAGGGAACGAAAAACTGTTTTTT. This sequence encodes CASSAPGTGNEKLFF. Complete variable domain (other parts from reference TRBV28 and TRBJ1-4): DVKVTQSSRYLVKRTGEKVFLECVQDMDHENMFWYRQDPGLGLRLIYFSYDVKMKEKGDIPEGYSVSREKKERFSLILESASTNQTSMYLCASSAPGTGNEKLFFGSGTQLSVL.

V usage is TRBV18 and J usage is TRBJ1-4, with 8 bases that match TRBD1. Germline CDR1 reads KGHSH; CDR2 reads LQKENI. The length of the CDR3 is 19 residues. V was clipped by 1 base and J by 0 bases; unmatched bases: 10. CDR3 loop: CASSPRLRDRTATNEKLFF. DNA of the CDR3: TGTGCCAGCTCACCACGTCTCCGGGACAGGACTGCAACTAATGAAAAACTGTTTTTT.

The chain recombines TRBV30 with TRBJ1-1; D may be TRBD1 (6 bases). V was trimmed by 5 bases and J by 0 bases, leaving 7 bases between them. In germline, CDR1 is GTSNPN, CDR2 SVGIG (reference sequence). This CDR3 comprises 12 residues. The CDR3 region has the DNA TGTGCCTGGGGGACACTGAACACTGAAGCTTTCTTT. It yields the protein CAWGTLNTEAFF. Full variable domain (missing parts from reference TRBV30 and TRBJ1-1): SQTIHQWPATLVQPVGSPLSLECTVEGTSNPNLYWYRQAAGRGLQLLFYSVGIGQISSEVPQNLSASRPQDRQFILSSKKLLLSDSGFYLCAWGTLNTEAFFGQGTRLTVV.

The chain joins TRBV4-1 to TRBJ1-3; D is unresolved. The V end lost 0 bases, the J end lost 10 bases, and 13 bases lay between the germline ends. Looked up from germline, CDR1 is MGHRA and CDR2 is YSYEKL. CDR3 length equals 14 residues. This CDR3 is CASSQEETRPTIYF. CDR3 in DNA: TGCGCCAGCAGCCAAGAGGAGACCCGGCCGACCATATATTTT.

V is TRBV30 and J is TRBJ1-5; D is ambiguous. V lost 0 bases to trimming and J lost 4 bases, with 13 bases between them. The length of the CDR3 is 15 residues. Germline V lookup: CDR1 GTSNPN, CDR2 SVGIG (reference sequence). In nucleotides, the CDR3 is TGTGCCTGGAGTGTACGGGAAGGGTCGAATCAGCCCCAGCATTTT. Translated, it gives CAWSVREGSNQPQHF.

The chain couples TRBV5-5 to TRBJ1-2; a possible D gene is TRBD1 (5 bases). The V end was cut by 4 bases, the J end by 7 bases, with 20 bases between. In germline, CDR1 is SGHKS, CDR2 YYEKEE (reference sequence). This CDR3 contains 15 residues. This CDR3 reads CASSVTSTSRGGYTF. CDR3 DNA sequence: TGTGCCAGCAGCGTTACCAGCACTTCAAGGGGTGGCTACACCTTC. Complete variable domain (other parts from reference TRBV5-5 and TRBJ1-2): DAGVTQSPTHLIKTRGQQVTLRCSPISGHKSVSWYQQVLGQGPQFIFQYYEKEERGRGNFPDRFSARQFPNYSSELNVNALLLGDSALYLCASSVTSTSRGGYTFGSGTRLTVV.

This clone was seen only once. The chain has TRBV30 and TRBJ1-5; TRBD1 matches at 8 bases. This CDR3 region has 14 residues. Losses at the gene ends were 1 base for V and 4 bases for J; bases not matched to a gene: 3. Germline CDR1 GTSNPN, CDR2 SVGIG (reference sequence). CDR3 protein: CAWSGGDRNQPQHF. The CDR3 nucleotides read TGTGCCTGGAGTGGGGGGGACAGGAATCAGCCCCAGCATTTT.

In regard to this clone: Here the CDR3 omits its conserved ending phenylalanine or tryptophan, so a read error is the likely source. Because the CDR3's place on the DNA is in doubt, the DNA is left out and the CDR3 is given as listed by TCRdb. The chain combines TRBV9 with TRBJ1-2; the DNA was not compared with TRBD1, the D call given in the table. The CDR3 length equals 12 residues, ends included. Germline CDR1 and CDR2: SGDLS and YYNGEE. CDR3 amino acids: CASSFPPGQEPL.

The chain combines TRBV30 with TRBJ2-2; D gene uncertain. The germline V gene has CDR1 GTSNPN and CDR2 SVGIG (reference sequence). The CDR3 extends over 14 amino acids. Trimming cost V 6 bases and J 2 bases, with 13 bases left between them. The CDR3 bases are TGTGCCTGCCGCCGGGTAATAAACACCGGGGAGCTGTTTTTT. Translating it yields CACRRVINTGELFF. Combining the CDR3 with reference TRBV30 and TRBJ2-2 gives the whole variable domain SQTIHQWPATLVQPVGSPLSLECTVEGTSNPNLYWYRQAAGRGLQLLFYSVGIGQISSEVPQNLSASRPQDRQFILSSKKLLLSDSGFYLCACRRVINTGELFFGEGSRLTVL.

This chain connects TRBV5-4 to TRBJ1-1; D unresolved. Between the trimmed V and J ends, which lost 1 base and 1 base, there was a span of 11 bases. CDR3 size: 15 residues. CDR1 is SGHNT, CDR2 YYREEE, per germline (reference sequence). The CDR3 region has the DNA TGTGCCAGCAGCTTGAAACGGGAGACGAACACTGAAGCTTTCTTT. Protein product: CASSLKRETNTEAFF.

The chain employs TRBV9 and TRBJ2-7, with TRBD2 as a possible D gene (6 bases). CDR1 and CDR2 from the germline V gene are SGDLS and YYNGEE. Trimming removed 3 bases at V and 3 bases at J, with 16 bases between. The CDR3 has 15 amino acids. The CDR3 spells CASSAPRRGVYEQYF. The CDR3 coding sequence is TGTGCCAGCAGCGCCCCGAGGCGGGGAGTCTACGAGCAGTACTTC.